The 21 T cell receptor beta chains below come from one sample, sequenced in a study of molecular identifiers for immune sequencing clone quantification. Each CDR3 protein is one row after TCRdb ran MiXCR on the PCR reads. The sample holds some 650,000 distinct CDR3 sequences, roughly 21% seen once. Sequencing used naive CD8+ T cells from blood, with Jurkat cell RNA spiked in. Subset in this sample: FACS-sorted CD8+CD4-CCR7+CD45RA+ naive T cells. The receptors were sampled from a human donor in good health. Some libraries in this study had Jurkat cell RNA spiked in.

There are many counts of this clonotype. This chain links TRBV12-3 or TRBV12-4 with TRBJ2-1; D remains ambiguous. Trimming took off 3 bases at V and 8 bases at J, with 8 bases between the two ends. The length of the CDR3 is 12 residues. DNA of the CDR3: TGTGCCAGCAGTTTGGGCAGCTATGAGCAGTTCTTC. Its protein product is CASSLGSYEQFF.

This clonotype was seen many times. The chain is built from TRBV7-9 and TRBJ2-5; D gene ambiguous. V was trimmed by 5 bases and J by 2 bases, leaving 12 bases between them. The CDR3 runs to 14 residues. The germline V gene encodes CDR1 SEHNR and CDR2 FQNEAQ (reference sequence). For the CDR3, the DNA is TGTGCCAGCAGCAGCAGACGGCGACAAGAGACCCAGTACTTC. This codes for CASSSRRRQETQYF.

About this clonotype: This may stem from a read error, because a much larger clone lies one nucleotide away. This chain connects TRBV25-1 to TRBJ1-1; maybe TRBD1 (6 bases). This CDR3 has 14 residues. Germline V gene lookup returns CDR1 MGHDK and CDR2 SYGVNS. CDR3: CASRHWTENTETFF. The CDR3 nucleotides are TGTGCCAGCAGACATTGGACAGAGAACACTGAAACTTTCTTT. Combining the CDR3 with reference TRBV25-1 and TRBJ1-1 gives the whole variable domain EADIYQTPRYLVIGTGKKITLECSQTMGHDKMYWYQQDPGMELHLIHYSYGVNSTEKGDLSSESTVSRIRTEHFPLTLESARPSHTSQYLCASRHWTENTETFFGQGTRLTVV.

A few counts support this clonotype. The chain couples TRBV27 to TRBJ2-7, with TRBD1 matching 9 bases. CDR3 length equals 16 residues. Germline V lookup: CDR1 MNHEY, CDR2 SMNVEV (reference sequence). Trimming took 4 bases from V and 2 from J; bases not matched to a gene: 9. CDR3 residues: CASSSATGTGTYEQYF. The CDR3 nucleotides read TGTGCCAGCAGTTCGGCTACCGGGACAGGGACCTACGAGCAGTACTTC.

This clonotype was counted many times. V is TRBV9 and J is TRBJ2-3; D uncertain. CDR1 is SGDLS, CDR2 YYNGEE, per germline. Trimming took 2 bases from V and 1 from J, leaving 14 bases between them. CDR3 length equals 16 residues. CDR3 sequence reads: CASSVFGQYRTDTQYF. The CDR3 DNA follows: TGTGCCAGCAGCGTTTTTGGTCAGTACCGCACAGATACGCAGTATTTT.

This clonotype was detected only a few times. V and J are TRBV2 and TRBJ1-1; D is unresolved. Per the germline V gene, CDR1 is SNHLY and CDR2 is FYNNEI. The CDR3 extends over 12 amino acids. V shed 6 bases and J shed 1 base, with 6 bases lying between them. This chain's CDR3 is CASRNWNTEAFF. The CDR3 bases are TGTGCCAGCAGGAATTGGAACACTGAAGCTTTCTTT. Using reference TRBV2 and TRBJ1-1 for the parts outside the CDR3, the full variable domain is EPEVTQTPSHQVTQMGQEVILRCVPISNHLYFYWYRQILGQKVEFLVSFYNNEISEKSEIFDDQFSVERPDGSNFTLKIRSTKLEDSAMYFCASRNWNTEAFFGQGTRLTVV.

This clonotype was found many times. CDR3 nucleotides: TGTGCCAGCAGTCAGGAGGGGGTACAAGAGACCCAGTACTTC. This gives the protein CASSQEGVQETQYF. This chain joins TRBV4-2 and TRBJ2-5, with D perhaps given as TRBD1 or TRBD2 (6 bases each). Germline assignment: CDR1 LGHNA and CDR2 YNFKEQ. Trimming stripped 6 bases from V and 2 bases from J, with 13 bases between. The CDR3 loop spans 14 amino acids.

In the case of this clonotype: This clone may be a read error of a much larger clone one base away. V usage is TRBV27 and J usage is TRBJ1-1, with TRBD1 matching 8 bases. Looked up from germline, CDR1 is MNHEY and CDR2 is SMNVEV (reference sequence). The CDR3 length is 12 residues. For the CDR3, the DNA is TGTGCCACCAGGACAGGGAACACTCAAGCTTTCTTT. It codes for CATRTGNTQAFF.

This clonotype was counted between two and nine times. A read error may explain this, as a much larger clone is one base away. The rearrangement joins TRBV7-6 to TRBJ2-2, with unresolved D. V lost 1 base to trimming and J lost 4 bases, with 4 bases between them. This CDR3 contains 13 residues. The germline V gene encodes CDR1 SGHVS and CDR2 FNYEAQ. The CDR3 DNA is TGTGCCAGCAGCTTAGATGGCACCGGGGAGCTGTTTTTT. This translates into CASSLDGTGELFF.

This clonotype showed up many times. This chain connects TRBV7-9 to TRBJ1-4; 9 positions agree with TRBD1. The CDR3 consists of 16 residues. V dropped 5 bases and J dropped 5; count of bases not matched to a gene: 9. The germline V gene encodes CDR1 SEHNR and CDR2 FQNEAQ (reference sequence). The chain's CDR3 is CASSPPRGTGNEKLFF. CDR3 coding DNA: TGTGCCAGCAGCCCTCCCCGAGGGACAGGGAATGAAAAACTGTTTTTT.

This clonotype was picked up many times. This chain connects TRBV7-9 to TRBJ1-1, with no clear D. Germline CDR1 and CDR2: SEHNR and FQNEAQ (reference sequence). The CDR3 has 10 residues. The V end lost 7 bases, the J end lost 11 bases, and 11 bases lay between the germline ends. For the CDR3, the DNA is TGTGCCAGCAACCCCCCGAGCGCTTTCTTT. Its protein product is CASNPPSAFF.

As for this clonotype: A much larger clone differs from this one at a single base, so this may be a read error. The chain joins TRBV6-2 or TRBV6-3 to TRBJ2-2, with no clear D. V was pared by 7 bases and J by 4 bases, with 19 bases between. Germline V gene data show CDR1 as MNHEY and CDR2 as SVGEGT. The CDR3 totals 16 residues. CDR3 sequence reads: CASTYPPVDGTGELFF. The DNA of the CDR3 is TGTGCCAGCACCTACCCCCCGGTGGACGGCACCGGGGAGCTGTTTTTT.

This chain links TRBV5-4 with TRBJ2-1; D ambiguous. CDR1 SGHNT and CDR2 YYREEE come from the germline V gene (reference sequence). This CDR3 has 15 residues. Trimming shortened V by 1 base and J by 0 bases, and 8 bases separated the two germline ends. Written as DNA, the CDR3 is TGTGCCAGCAGCTTGCCGGTTGACTCCTACAATGAGCAGTTCTTC. It is translated as CASSLPVDSYNEQFF. Full variable domain (outside the CDR3, taken from reference TRBV5-4 and TRBJ2-1): ETGVTQSPTHLIKTRGQQVTLRCSSQSGHNTVSWYQQALGQGPQFIFQYYREEENGRGNFPPRFSGLQFPNYSSELNVNALELDDSALYLCASSLPVDSYNEQFFGPGTRLTVL.

Comments on this clonotype: A much larger clone differs by one base, so this may be a read error. V gene TRBV4-3 combines with J gene TRBJ2-5; D perhaps matches TRBD1 (5 bases). V was shortened by 0 bases and J by 4 bases, with 12 bases between the two germline ends. CDR1 LGHNA and CDR2 YSLEER come from the germline V gene. The CDR3 consists of 15 residues. CDR3 DNA: TGCGCCAGCAGCCAAGATTGGGGCAGGGCAGAGACCCAGTACTTC. This codes for CASSQDWGRAETQYF.

This clonotype was counted many times. The V gene is TRBV4-1, the J gene TRBJ1-1, with TRBD1 as a possible D gene (5 bases). This CDR3 comprises 14 residues. The germline V gene encodes CDR1 MGHRA and CDR2 YSYEKL. Trimming removed 2 bases at V and 2 bases at J, with 9 bases between. The CDR3 sequence: CASSQRGANTEAFF. The CDR3 nucleotides read TGCGCCAGCAGCCAACGCGGGGCCAACACTGAAGCTTTCTTT.

This clonotype was observed at least ten times. J is TRBJ1-5 and V is TRBV9, with 12 nucleotides matching TRBD1. The CDR3 length is 15 residues. Germline trimming cut 3 bases from V and 6 bases from J; bases unmatched to any gene: 4. Germline CDR1 is SGDLS and CDR2 is YYNGEE. CDR3: CASSAGTGGFQPQHF. The CDR3 DNA reads as TGTGCCAGCAGCGCGGGGACAGGGGGCTTTCAGCCCCAGCATTTT.

This clonotype occurred a few times. The CDR3 nucleotides are TGTGCCAGCGGTCCCATATCAGTGGGACTGTTCTACGAGCAGTACTTC. Its protein product is CASGPISVGLFYEQYF. The J gene is TRBJ2-7, the V gene TRBV28; possibly TRBD2 for D (6 bases). Germline V CDR1 and CDR2: MDHEN, SYDVKM. Trimming took off 8 bases at V and 3 bases at J, with 23 bases between the two ends. The CDR3 length is 16 residues.

In this sample, this clonotype turned up many times. V gene TRBV28 combines with J gene TRBJ2-7; possibly TRBD1 or TRBD2 for D (5 bases each). Trimming stripped 5 bases from V and 6 bases from J, with 17 bases between. This CDR3 comprises 14 residues. Germline V gene sequence: CDR1 MDHEN, CDR2 SYDVKM. This CDR3 is CASSLATGGVEQYF. The CDR3 nucleotides read TGTGCCAGCAGTCTGGCCACAGGAGGCGTCGAGCAGTACTTC.

This clonotype has more than one count but fewer than ten. The chain combines TRBV2 with TRBJ2-2; D is undetermined. Germline assignment: CDR1 SNHLY and CDR2 FYNNEI. Trimming stripped 4 bases from V and 0 bases from J, with 9 bases between. The CDR3 has 15 residues. The CDR3 spells CASSGSRSNTGELFF. Written as DNA, the CDR3 is TGTGCCAGCAGTGGGTCCAGGTCGAACACCGGGGAGCTGTTTTTT.

With regard to this clonotype: A much larger clone lies a single base off, so this may be a read error. Lacking the conserved final phenylalanine or tryptophan, this CDR3 likely reflects a read error. This chain joins TRBV20-1 and TRBJ2-7, with TRBD1 as a possible D gene (7 bases). V was pared by 3 bases and J by 0 bases, with 15 bases between. Germline V gene data show CDR1 as DFQATT and CDR2 as SNEGSKA (reference sequence). This CDR3 is 15 amino acids long. CDR3 sequence reads: CSAREGAGVSYEQYL. The CDR3 DNA follows: TGCAGTGCTAGGGAGGGGGCCGGGGTCTCCTACGAGCAGTACCTC.

In the case of this clonotype: A much bigger clone sits one base away, suggesting this may be a read error. The chain uses TRBV6-4 and TRBJ2-2; no clear D gene. This CDR3 is built from 13 residues. Germline CDR1 is MRHNA and CDR2 is SNTAGT. Trimming shortened V by 2 bases and J by 5 bases, and 6 bases separated the two germline ends. For the CDR3, the DNA is TGTGCCAGCAGTGACCTAATTACCGGGGAGCTGTTTTTT. Protein sequence: CASSDLITGELFF.